This T cell receptor (beta chain) stems from a study of control samples from healthy donors and cancer patients. CDR3 size: 17 residues. Deletions cut 0 bases from V and 0 bases from J, with 11 bases between. The germline V gene has CDR1 SEHNR and CDR2 FQNEAQ (reference sequence). Sequencing was performed with immunoSEQ multiplex PCR; in TCRdb, only in-frame clones are kept and a portion is missing. The sample yields approximately 220,000 clones, around 94% seen once. The sequenced sample was blood. V usage is TRBV7-9 and J usage is TRBJ1-4; D not resolved. The TCR sequence derives from a man aged 50 to 60 in good health. The CDR3 reads CASSLAVLQATNEKLFF. CDR3 nucleotide sequence: TGTGCCAGCAGCTTAGCAGTGCTTCAAGCAACTAATGAAAAACTGTTTTTT.